Listed below are T cell receptor beta chains from one sample, sequenced in a study of T cells in localized non-small cell lung cancer. Repertoires were generated with immunoSEQ multiplex PCR, while TCRdb's copy carries only in-frame clones and drops some. Of about 59,000 clones listed, more than 85% were seen once; the top ten hold around 20%. Source: peripheral blood, taken before any cancer treatment. The receptors shown here come from a man aged 40 to 70 with stage I lung adenocarcinoma. CDR3s include the opening cysteine and the closing phenylalanine or tryptophan. A D gene is named only where the DNA matches it firmly. Where a row states a size, it is once, few, many or the class of an expanded clone; other rows omit it.

clone_size	j_call	d_call	v_call	cdr3_nt	cdr3_aa
.	TRBJ1-1	.	TRBV18	TGTGCCAGCTCACCGTCCAGCGTAGCCAACACTGAAGCTTTCTTT	CASSPSSVANTEAFF
few	TRBJ2-7	TRBD2	TRBV7-2	TGTGCCAGCAGCTTAGGCGGGGGGTACGAGCAGTACTTC	CASSLGGGYEQYF
.	TRBJ2-7	.	TRBV28	TGTGCCAGCAGGGGGACGGGAAACTCCTACGAGCAGTACTTC	CASRGTGNSYEQYF
.	TRBJ2-1	TRBD1	TRBV19	TGTGCCAGTAGTACGACAGGGGGCCCATACAATGAGCAGTTCTTC	CASSTTGGPYNEQFF
.	TRBJ2-7	.	TRBV27	TGTGCCAGCAGTCCTGGATTGGGACTCGTCTACGAGCAGTACTTC	CASSPGLGLVYEQYF
.	TRBJ2-6	.	TRBV7-9	TGTGCCAGCAGCCAGTATAGGGGCCACGGGGCCAACGTCCTGACTTTC	CASSQYRGHGANVLTF
.	TRBJ2-3	TRBD1	TRBV5-1	TGCGCCAGCAGCGCCGGGACAGGGGCCGATACGCAGTATTTT	CASSAGTGADTQYF
.	TRBJ2-2	.	TRBV11-3	TGTGCCAGCAGCTTAGAACAGGCGAACACCGGGGAGCTGTTTTTT	CASSLEQANTGELFF
.	TRBJ1-2	.	TRBV19	TGTGCCAGTAGCACCTTTGGGGGTCCTTTAAACTATGGCTACACCTTC	CASSTFGGPLNYGYTF
.	TRBJ1-5	.	TRBV19	TGTGCCAGTAGTATAATTCCCAGGGGAAGCAATCAGCCCCAGCATTTT	CASSIIPRGSNQPQHF
once	TRBJ2-7	.	TRBV19	TGTGCCAGTAGCCCGCCGTTTTCTTACGAGCAGTACTTC	CASSPPFSYEQYF
.	TRBJ2-7	.	TRBV9	TGTGCCAGCAGCGTAGGAGACCAGGGTGAGCAGTACTTC	CASSVGDQGEQYF
.	TRBJ1-5	.	TRBV7-3	TGTGCCAGCAGCTTAGACCTAGGTCAGCCCCAGCATTTT	CASSLDLGQPQHF
.	TRBJ2-1	.	TRBV7-2	TGTGCCAGCAGCCTCGGCAGCTTCGATGAGCAGTTCTTC	CASSLGSFDEQFF
.	TRBJ2-5	.	TRBV5-4	TGTGCCAGCAGCTTGACCGGTTTCGAGACCCAGTACTTC	CASSLTGFETQYF
.	TRBJ2-3	TRBD2	TRBV5-4	TGTGCCAGCAGCTTGGGTGGGGCTGCGGGAGGGCCGACAGATACGCAGTATTTT	CASSLGGAAGGPTDTQYF
once	TRBJ2-7	TRBD2	TRBV11-3	TGTGCCAGCATGGGACTAGCGGGCCACGAGCAGTACTTC	CASMGLAGHEQYF
.	TRBJ2-3	.	TRBV5-1	TGCGCCAGCAGCTTGTCGGTACCAACAGATACGCAGTATTTT	CASSLSVPTDTQYF
.	TRBJ2-7	TRBD1	TRBV2	TGTGCCAGCACCGGGACAGGGTCCTACGAGCAGTACTTC	CASTGTGSYEQYF
.	TRBJ2-3	.	TRBV5-1	TGCGCCAGCAGCTTGGCCGAGGTCGGAAGGATCACAGATACGCAGTATTTT	CASSLAEVGRITDTQYF
.	TRBJ2-2	.	TRBV7-6	TGTGCCAGCAGCCAAGGGCGTTCCGGGGAGCTGTTTTTT	CASSQGRSGELFF
.	TRBJ2-5	TRBD2	TRBV7-7	TGTGCTAGCAGCCCCTCAGCGGGAGAGTGGGAGACCCAGTACTTC	CASSPSAGEWETQYF
.	TRBJ2-6	.	TRBV9	TGTGCCAGCAGCGCACCATTTGGGGCCAACGTCCTGACTTTC	CASSAPFGANVLTF
.	TRBJ1-5	TRBD1	TRBV6-6	TGTGCCAGCAGTACTATGGGACAGGGATTAGGACAGCCCCAGCATTTT	CASSTMGQGLGQPQHF
.	TRBJ2-7	TRBD1	TRBV29-1	TGCAGCGTTGCCAGGACAGGGGCGGGCGAGCAGTACTTC	CSVARTGAGEQYF
.	TRBJ2-7	.	TRBV7-9	TGTGCCAGCAGCTTCTCAACGAAGTCGGTTTTCAAGCAGTACTTC	CASSFSTKSVFKQYF
.	TRBJ2-1	.	TRBV28	TGTGCCAGCAGCCCAACGCGGAGCTCCTACAATGAGCAGTTCTTC	CASSPTRSSYNEQFF
.	TRBJ1-2	TRBD1	TRBV29-1	TGCAGCGTTGTTGGGACAGGGGAAGGCTACACCTTC	CSVVGTGEGYTF
.	TRBJ2-2	.	TRBV19	TGTGCCAGTAGTATCAACGGGCGTTTGGTGTCCGGGGAGCTGTTTTTT	CASSINGRLVSGELFF